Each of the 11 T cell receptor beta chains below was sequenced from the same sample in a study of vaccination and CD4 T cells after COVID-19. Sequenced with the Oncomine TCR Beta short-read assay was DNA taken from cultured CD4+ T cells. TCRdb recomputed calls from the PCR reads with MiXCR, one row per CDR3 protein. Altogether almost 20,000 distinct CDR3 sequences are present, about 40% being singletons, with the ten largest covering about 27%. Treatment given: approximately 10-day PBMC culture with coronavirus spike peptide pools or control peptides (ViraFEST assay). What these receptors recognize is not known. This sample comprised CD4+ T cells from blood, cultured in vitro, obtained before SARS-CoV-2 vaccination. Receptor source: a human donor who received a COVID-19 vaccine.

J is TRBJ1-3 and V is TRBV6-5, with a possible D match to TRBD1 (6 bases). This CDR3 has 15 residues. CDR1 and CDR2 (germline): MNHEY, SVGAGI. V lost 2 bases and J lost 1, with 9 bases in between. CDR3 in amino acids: CASSYGQGSGNTIYF. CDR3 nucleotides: TGTGCCAGCAGTTACGGCCAGGGGTCTGGAAACACCATATATTTT.

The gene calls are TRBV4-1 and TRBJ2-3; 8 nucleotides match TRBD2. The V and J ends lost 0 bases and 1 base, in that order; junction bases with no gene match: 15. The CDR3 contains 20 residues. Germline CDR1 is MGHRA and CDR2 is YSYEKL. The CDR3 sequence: CASSQERNAGGYTRTDTQYF. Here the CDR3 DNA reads TGCGCCAGCAGCCAAGAAAGGAACGCGGGGGGCTATACCCGCACAGATACGCAGTATTTT.

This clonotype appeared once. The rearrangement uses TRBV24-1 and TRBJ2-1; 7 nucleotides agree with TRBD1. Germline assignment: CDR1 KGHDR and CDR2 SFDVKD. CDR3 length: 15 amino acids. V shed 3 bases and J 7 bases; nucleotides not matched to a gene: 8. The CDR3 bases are TGTGCCACCAGTGATATGACAGGGCTGGGGAATGAGCAGTTCTTC. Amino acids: CATSDMTGLGNEQFF.

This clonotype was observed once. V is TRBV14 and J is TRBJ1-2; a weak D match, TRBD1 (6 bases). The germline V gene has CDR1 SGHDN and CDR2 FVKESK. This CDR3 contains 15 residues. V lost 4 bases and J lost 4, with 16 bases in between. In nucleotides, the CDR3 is TGTGCCAGCAGCCCCGCAGCGGGGGGGGCCTATGGCTACACCTTC. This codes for CASSPAAGGAYGYTF.

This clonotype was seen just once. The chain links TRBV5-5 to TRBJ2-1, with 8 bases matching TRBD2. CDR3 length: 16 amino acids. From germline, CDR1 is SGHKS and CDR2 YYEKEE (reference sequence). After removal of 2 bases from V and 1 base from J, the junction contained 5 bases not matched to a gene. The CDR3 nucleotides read TGTGCCAGCAGCTTAGCCGGGACTAGGTCCTACAATGAGCAGTTCTTC. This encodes CASSLAGTRSYNEQFF.

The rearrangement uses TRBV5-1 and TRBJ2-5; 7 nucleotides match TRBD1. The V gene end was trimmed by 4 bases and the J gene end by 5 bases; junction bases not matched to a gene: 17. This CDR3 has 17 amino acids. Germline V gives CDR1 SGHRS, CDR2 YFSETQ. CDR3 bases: TGCGCCAGCAGCCAGAGCCGAAACAGGGGATTTGTGGAGACCCAGTACTTC. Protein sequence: CASSQSRNRGFVETQYF.

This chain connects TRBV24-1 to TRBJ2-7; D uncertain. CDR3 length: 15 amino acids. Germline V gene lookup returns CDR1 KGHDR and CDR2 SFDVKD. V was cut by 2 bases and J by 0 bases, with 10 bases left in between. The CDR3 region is CATSDSSVNSYEQYF. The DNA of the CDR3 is TGTGCCACCAGTGATTCCAGTGTAAACTCCTACGAGCAGTACTTC.

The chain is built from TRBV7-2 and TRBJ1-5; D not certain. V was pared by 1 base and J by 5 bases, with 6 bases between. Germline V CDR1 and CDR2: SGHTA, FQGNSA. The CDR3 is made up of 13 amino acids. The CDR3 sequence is CASSLERDQPQHF. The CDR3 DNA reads TGTGCCAGCAGCTTAGAGAGAGATCAGCCCCAGCATTTT.

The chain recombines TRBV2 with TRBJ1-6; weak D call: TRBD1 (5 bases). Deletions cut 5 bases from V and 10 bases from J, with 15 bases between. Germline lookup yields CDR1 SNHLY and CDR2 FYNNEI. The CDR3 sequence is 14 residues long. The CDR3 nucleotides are TGTGCCAGCAGTTCTTCCGGGACGGAGTCACCCCTCCACTTT. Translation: CASSSSGTESPLHF.

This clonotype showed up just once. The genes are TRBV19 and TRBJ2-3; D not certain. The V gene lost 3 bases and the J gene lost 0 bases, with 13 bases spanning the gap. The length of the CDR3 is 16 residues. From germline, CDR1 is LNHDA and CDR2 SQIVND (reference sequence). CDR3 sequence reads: CASSINGFLSTDTQYF. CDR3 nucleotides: TGTGCCAGTAGTATTAACGGGTTCCTTAGCACAGATACGCAGTATTTT. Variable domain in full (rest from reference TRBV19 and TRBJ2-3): DGGITQSPKYLFRKEGQNVTLSCEQNLNHDAMYWYRQDPGQGLRLIYYSQIVNDFQKGDIAEGYSVSREKKESFPLTVTSAQKNPTAFYLCASSINGFLSTDTQYFGPGTRLTVL.

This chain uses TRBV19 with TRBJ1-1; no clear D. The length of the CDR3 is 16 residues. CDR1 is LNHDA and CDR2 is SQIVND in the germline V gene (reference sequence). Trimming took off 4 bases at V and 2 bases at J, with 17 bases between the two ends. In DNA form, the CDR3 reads TGTGCCAGTAGTAACGGGGTTGTACAACTAAACACTGAAGCTTTCTTT. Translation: CASSNGVVQLNTEAFF.